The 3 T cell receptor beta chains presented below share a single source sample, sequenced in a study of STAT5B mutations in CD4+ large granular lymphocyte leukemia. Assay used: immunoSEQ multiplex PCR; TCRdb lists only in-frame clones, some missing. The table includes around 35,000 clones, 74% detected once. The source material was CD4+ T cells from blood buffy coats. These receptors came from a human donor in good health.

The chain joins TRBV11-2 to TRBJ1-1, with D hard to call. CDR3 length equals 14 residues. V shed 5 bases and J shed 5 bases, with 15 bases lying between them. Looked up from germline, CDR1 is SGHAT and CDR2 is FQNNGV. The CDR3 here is CASSVKLAATEAFF. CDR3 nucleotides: TGTGCCAGCAGCGTCAAGCTGGCAGCTACTGAAGCTTTCTTT.

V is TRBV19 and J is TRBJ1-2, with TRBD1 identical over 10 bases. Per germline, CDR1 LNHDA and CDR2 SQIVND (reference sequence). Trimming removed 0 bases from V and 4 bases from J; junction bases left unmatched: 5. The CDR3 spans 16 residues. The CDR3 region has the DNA TGTGCCAGTAGTATAGAGACAGGGGGCCGGGGCTATGGCTACACCTTC. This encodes CASSIETGGRGYGYTF.

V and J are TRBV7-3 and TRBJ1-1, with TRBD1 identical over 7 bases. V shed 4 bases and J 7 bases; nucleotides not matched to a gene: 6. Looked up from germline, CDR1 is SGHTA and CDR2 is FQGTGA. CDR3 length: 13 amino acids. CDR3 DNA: TGTGCCAGCAGCTGGGGACAGATAGATGAAGCTTTCTTT. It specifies CASSWGQIDEAFF.